Listed here is a single T cell receptor beta chain. Its antigen is as yet unknown. Sequenced by immunoSEQ multiplex PCR; TCRdb stores in-frame clones only, minus some. The sample consists of more than 100,000 clones, roughly nine tenths of them appearing once. This specimen belongs to a study of T cell responses to AZD1222 COVID-19 vaccine. Study-level information: Second-dose groups at about 4 or about 12 weeks were pooled. Study-level findings and limits: Vaccine-related CD4 TCRs covered spike, predominating at 160-218 and 743-854. At baseline, seropositivity was found in only a handful of AZD1222 recipients. White British people made up most donors, females outnumbered males, and clonal diversity was possibly underestimated.

The CDR3 sequence is 16 residues long. V was clipped by 7 bases and J by 1 base, with 19 bases between them. Germline V CDR1 and CDR2: LGHNT, FRNRAP. This clonotype was obtained from an adult in good health. This chain joins TRBV12-5 and TRBJ2-5; no definite D call. Sample: peripheral blood, taken on day 0 of AZD1222 vaccination. In DNA, the CDR3 is TGTGCTAGTGCCCAGATCTCGAGCTCTAGCCAAGAGACCCAGTACTTC. This translates into CASAQISSSSQETQYF.